Below, 11 T cell receptor beta chains from the same sample are listed, as sequenced in a study of blood T cell repertoires in COVID-19. Sequencing was performed with immunoSEQ multiplex PCR; in TCRdb, only in-frame clones are kept and a portion is missing. The table includes a few hundred thousand clones, nearly 90% detected once. The sample comprised peripheral blood. The source of these receptors is a woman aged 55 to 70 with COVID-19, enrolled during active disease.

V gene TRBV3-1 (or the pseudogene TRBV3-2) combines with J gene TRBJ1-3; unclear D gene. The germline V and J ends were trimmed by 3 bases and 4 bases, with 7 bases remaining between them. Germline CDR1 reads LGHDT; CDR2 reads YNNKEL (reference sequence). The CDR3 has 13 amino acids. This CDR3 is CASSQPGGNTIYF. For the CDR3, the DNA is TGTGCCAGCAGCCAGCCCGGGGGAAACACCATATATTTT.

This sequence joins TRBV10-3 and TRBJ1-2, with a possible D match to TRBD1 (5 bases). The CDR3 has 15 amino acids. Trimming cost V 4 bases and J 7 bases, with 19 bases left between them. Germline values: CDR1 ENHRY, CDR2 SYGVKD. CDR3 sequence reads: CAISVGQGGTGGYTF. Written as DNA, the CDR3 is TGTGCCATCAGTGTAGGGCAGGGAGGAACGGGTGGCTACACCTTC.

The chain joins TRBV4-3 to TRBJ2-2; TRBD1 matches 7 bases. Germline V lookup: CDR1 LGHNA, CDR2 YSLEER. The CDR3 is 17 residues long. V shed 4 bases and J 2 bases; nucleotides not matched to a gene: 10. This chain's CDR3 is CASSPHSTGTNTGELFF. DNA for the CDR3: TGCGCCAGCAGCCCACACTCGACAGGGACCAACACCGGGGAGCTGTTTTTT.

This clone came up a few times. V is TRBV7-2 and J is TRBJ2-5, with 8 bases lining up with TRBD1. The CDR3 covers 16 residues. From germline, CDR1 is SGHTA and CDR2 FQGNSA. V lost 8 bases, J lost 3 bases, and 14 bases stayed unmatched. The CDR3 nucleotides are TGTGCCAGCGGATCGTTCCCCAGGGGGCGGGAAGAGACCCAGTACTTC. Amino acids: CASGSFPRGREETQYF.

The chain carries TRBV29-1 and TRBJ1-5; TRBD1 is a possible D gene (5 bases). The CDR3 has 11 residues. Per the germline V gene, CDR1 is SQVTM and CDR2 is ANQGSEA. The ends were cut back, 4 bases at V and 5 bases at J, with 6 bases in the middle. Here the CDR3 DNA reads TGCAGCGTTGGGGGGGATCAGCCCCAGCATTTT. Translated: CSVGGDQPQHF. The full variable domain, in which reference TRBV29-1 and TRBJ1-5 provide the parts outside the CDR3, is SAVISQKPSRDICQRGTSLTIQCQVDSQVTMMFWYRQQPGQSLTLIATANQGSEATYESGFVIDKFPISRPNLTFSTLTVSNMSPEDSSIYLCSVGGDQPQHFGDGTRLSIL.

J is TRBJ2-7 and V is TRBV7-8, with 8 positions matching TRBD1. After removal of 4 bases from V and 0 bases from J, the junction contained 5 bases not matched to a gene. This CDR3 has 15 residues. Germline assignment: CDR1 SGHVS and CDR2 FQNEAQ. Here the CDR3 DNA reads TGTGCCAGCAGCTCCACAGGGGGAACCTCCTACGAGCAGTACTTC. Protein sequence: CASSSTGGTSYEQYF.

V is TRBV6-1 and J is TRBJ1-2; possibly TRBD1 for D (5 bases). V lost 2 bases and J 3 bases, leaving 10 bases between the germline ends. The CDR3 extends over 14 amino acids. From germline, CDR1 is MNHNS and CDR2 SASEGT. This chain's CDR3 is CASSEYQGYYGYTF. The CDR3 DNA reads TGTGCCAGCAGTGAATATCAGGGATACTATGGCTACACCTTC.

This clone was recorded once. The genes are TRBV5-1 and TRBJ1-2; 9 nucleotides agree with TRBD1. The CDR3 is 15 amino acids. Germline CDR1 SGHRS, CDR2 YFSETQ. The J segment lost 2 bases and the V segment lost 0 bases, leaving 2 bases of the junction unmatched. The DNA of the CDR3 is TGCGCCAGCAGCTTGGGGGGACAGGGAAACTATGGCTACACCTTC. It translates to CASSLGGQGNYGYTF.

This clone appeared a single time. The chain has TRBV6-6 and TRBJ1-1; 9 nucleotides match TRBD1. This CDR3 spans 15 amino acids. With V trimmed by 2 bases and J by 4 bases, 5 bases remained unmatched. Germline loops: CDR1 MNHNY, CDR2 SVGAGI (reference sequence). In nucleotides, the CDR3 is TGTGCCAGCAGTTACACAGGGGGCGATCTCACTGAAGCTTTCTTT. Residues: CASSYTGGDLTEAFF.

The gene calls are TRBV7-9 and TRBJ1-4; TRBD1 agrees at 9 bases. The CDR3 is made up of 15 amino acids. Losses at the gene ends were 5 bases for V and 5 bases for J; bases not matched to a gene: 6. Germline V lookup: CDR1 SEHNR, CDR2 FQNEAQ (reference sequence). CDR3 region: CASSPSTGGNEKLFF. DNA for the CDR3: TGTGCCAGCAGCCCATCGACAGGGGGAAATGAAAAACTGTTTTTT.

Here the CDR3 DNA reads TGTGCCAGCAGCTTGGTGCTAGCGGGGGGAGGTGAGCAGTTCTTC. Encoded protein: CASSLVLAGGGEQFF. V usage is TRBV5-5 and J usage is TRBJ2-1; 11 bases match TRBD2. Germline CDR1 SGHKS, CDR2 YYEKEE (reference sequence). The CDR3 is made up of 15 amino acids. V lost 0 bases and J lost 9; bases outside the gene matches: 5. Drawing the rest from reference TRBV5-5 and TRBJ2-1, the complete variable domain is DAGVTQSPTHLIKTRGQQVTLRCSPISGHKSVSWYQQVLGQGPQFIFQYYEKEERGRGNFPDRFSARQFPNYSSELNVNALLLGDSALYLCASSLVLAGGGEQFFGPGTRLTVL.